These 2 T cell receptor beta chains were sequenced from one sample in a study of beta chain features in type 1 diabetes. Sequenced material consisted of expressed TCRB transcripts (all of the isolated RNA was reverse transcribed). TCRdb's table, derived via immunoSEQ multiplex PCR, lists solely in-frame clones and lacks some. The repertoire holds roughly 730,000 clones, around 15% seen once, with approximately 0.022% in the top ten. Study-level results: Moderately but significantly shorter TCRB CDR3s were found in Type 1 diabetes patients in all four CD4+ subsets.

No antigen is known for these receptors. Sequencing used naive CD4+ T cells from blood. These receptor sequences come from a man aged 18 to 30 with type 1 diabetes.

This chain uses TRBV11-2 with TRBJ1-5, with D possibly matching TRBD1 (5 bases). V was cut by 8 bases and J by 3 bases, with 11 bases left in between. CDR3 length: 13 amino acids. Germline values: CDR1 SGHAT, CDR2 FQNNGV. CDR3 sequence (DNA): TGTGCCAGCTCAGACAGCCTCAATCAGCCCCAGCATTTT. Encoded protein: CASSDSLNQPQHF.

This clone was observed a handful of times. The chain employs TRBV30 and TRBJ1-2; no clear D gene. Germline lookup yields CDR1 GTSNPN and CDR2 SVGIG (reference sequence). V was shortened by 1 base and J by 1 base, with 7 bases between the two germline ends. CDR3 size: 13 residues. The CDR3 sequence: CAWSAEGNYGYTF. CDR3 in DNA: TGTGCCTGGAGTGCGGAGGGTAACTATGGCTACACCTTC.